Shown below are 9 T cell receptor beta chains from a single sample sequenced in a study of blood T cell repertoires in COVID-19. The method was immunoSEQ multiplex PCR; TCRdb's version includes in-frame clones alone and lacks a portion of them. The sample has under 250,000 clones, around 81% seen once; the top ten hold approximately 4.8%. The specimen sequenced was peripheral blood. Receptor source: a man aged 50 to 60 with active or convalescent COVID-19.

The chain is built from TRBV19 and TRBJ2-3; 10 bases agree with TRBD2. The CDR3 sequence is 14 residues long. Germline lookup yields CDR1 LNHDA and CDR2 SQIVND (reference sequence). Trimming cost V 2 bases and J 4 bases; bases outside gene matches: 0. The CDR3 DNA is TGTGCCAGTAGTATAAGCGGGGGGGCAGATACGCAGTATTTT. Its translation: CASSISGGADTQYF.

The DNA for the CDR3 is TGTGCCAGCAGCTTCCGACAGGGGTCGGGCAATTCACCCCTCCACTTT. Protein: CASSFRQGSGNSPLHF. J is TRBJ1-6 and V is TRBV7-2, with TRBD1 identical over 8 bases. This CDR3 comprises 16 residues. The germline CDR1 and CDR2 sequences are SGHTA and FQGNSA. Losses at the gene ends were 3 bases for V and 7 bases for J; bases not matched to a gene: 8.

The V call is TRBV4-1, the J call TRBJ1-4, with D maybe TRBD1 (5 bases). The CDR3 extends over 15 amino acids. Trimming shortened V by 2 bases and J by 4 bases, and 11 bases separated the two germline ends. CDR1 is MGHRA and CDR2 is YSYEKL in the germline V gene. The CDR3 DNA sequence: TGCGCCAGCAGCCAAAGCAGGGCAATTAATGAAAAACTGTTTTTT. Amino acids: CASSQSRAINEKLFF.

This clone appeared a few times. This chain links TRBV7-2 with TRBJ2-7; TRBD1 is a possible D gene (6 bases). The CDR3 has 15 amino acids. Trimming took off 2 bases at V and 5 bases at J, with 16 bases between the two ends. Germline V gene sequence: CDR1 SGHTA, CDR2 FQGNSA. The CDR3 region has the DNA TGTGCCAGCAGCTTAACCGGGACACTATCCAACGAGCAGTACTTC. It encodes CASSLTGTLSNEQYF.

V usage is TRBV3-1 (or the pseudogene TRBV3-2) and J usage is TRBJ1-1; TRBD1 matches at 8 bases. Germline trimming cut 6 bases from V and 7 bases from J; bases unmatched to any gene: 7. CDR1 is LGHDT, CDR2 YNNKEL, per germline (reference sequence). The CDR3 has 13 residues. The CDR3 sequence is CASRPQGAGEAFF. In DNA, the CDR3 is TGTGCCAGCAGACCCCAGGGGGCTGGTGAAGCTTTCTTT.

This chain uses TRBV6-2 or TRBV6-3 with TRBJ2-3; 8 positions match TRBD2. V was pared by 4 bases and J by 2 bases, with 8 bases of the junction left unmatched. Germline V CDR1 and CDR2: MNHEY, SVGEGT. The CDR3 is 16 amino acids. The CDR3 loop reads CASSLGGGTSTDTQYF. In DNA form, the CDR3 reads TGTGCCAGCAGTTTGGGCGGGGGGACTTCCACAGATACGCAGTATTTT.

V gene TRBV6-1 combines with J gene TRBJ1-5; D not certain. V was trimmed by 0 bases and J by 6 bases, leaving 9 bases between them. Germline CDR1 is MNHNS and CDR2 is SASEGT. This CDR3 comprises 14 residues. The CDR3 DNA reads as TGTGCCAGCAGTGAAGCGGCCTCCGCTCAGCCCCAGCATTTT. Its protein is CASSEAASAQPQHF.

This chain uses TRBV6-5 with TRBJ2-7; D ambiguous. The V gene's germline CDR1 is MNHEY and CDR2 SVGAGI. This CDR3 region has 13 residues. With 4 bases removed from V and 7 bases from J, the gap between germline ends came to 14 bases. CDR3 region: CASSSFMTREQYF. The CDR3 DNA reads TGTGCCAGCAGTTCCTTTATGACCAGGGAGCAGTACTTC.

V is TRBV24-1 and J is TRBJ2-1; 10 nucleotides line up with TRBD1. This CDR3 is 14 amino acids long. With 7 bases clipped from V and 6 bases from J, the junction kept 5 bases outside the gene matches. The germline CDR1 and CDR2 sequences are KGHDR and SFDVKD. The CDR3 here is CATSDRGHGNEQFF. The CDR3 DNA is TGTGCCACCAGCGACAGGGGGCATGGCAATGAGCAGTTCTTC.